The next 28 T cell receptor beta chains were all read from a single sample in a study of T cell responses to AZD1222 COVID-19 vaccine. Sequenced by immunoSEQ multiplex PCR; TCRdb stores in-frame clones only, minus some. Of around 160,000 clones listed, approximately 94% are singletons. The sample here was peripheral blood, taken 28 days after the second AZD1222 dose. The receptor set was obtained from an adult who received the AZD1222 COVID-19 vaccine.

This chain uses TRBV5-1 with TRBJ2-3; D unresolved. Germline V gives CDR1 SGHRS, CDR2 YFSETQ. Trimming cost V 4 bases and J 6 bases, with 12 bases left between them. The CDR3 totals 13 residues. CDR3 nucleotides: TGCGCCAGCAGCCCCTACCTGGGGGATACGCAGTATTTT. Translation gives CASSPYLGDTQYF.

This chain links TRBV19 with TRBJ1-3; the D is unclear. The length of the CDR3 is 14 residues. The V and J ends lost 7 bases and 4 bases respectively, with 14 bases between them. The germline gives CDR1 LNHDA, CDR2 SQIVND (reference sequence). CDR3 nucleotides: TGTGCCAGTACCGAGGAGTTGAGGGGAAACACCATATATTTT. This codes for CASTEELRGNTIYF.

The genes are TRBV4-1 and TRBJ2-3; 8 nucleotides line up with TRBD1. The CDR3 length is 18 residues. Per the germline V gene, CDR1 is MGHRA and CDR2 is YSYEKL. The V and J ends lost 0 bases and 0 bases, in that order; junction bases with no gene match: 8. The CDR3 DNA is TGCGCCAGCAGCCAAGATCGTCTAACAGGGGGTAGCACAGATACGCAGTATTTT. This translates into CASSQDRLTGGSTDTQYF.

The V and J genes are TRBV7-6 and TRBJ2-2; no definite D call. The V gene lost 8 bases and the J gene lost 0 bases, with 13 bases spanning the gap. This CDR3 is built from 15 residues. The germline V gene has CDR1 SGHVS and CDR2 FNYEAQ. The CDR3 bases are TGTGCCAGCGGAAAGGGCGCTCCGAACACCGGGGAGCTGTTTTTT. Translation gives CASGKGAPNTGELFF.

The rearrangement joins TRBV5-1 to TRBJ2-5; TRBD1 agrees at 12 bases. J lost 2 bases, V lost 5 bases, and 4 bases had no gene match. CDR3 length: 15 amino acids. The germline gives CDR1 SGHRS, CDR2 YFSETQ. CDR3 nucleotides: TGCGCCAGCAGGGGACAGGGGGCGAGACAAGAGACCCAGTACTTC. Translating gives CASRGQGARQETQYF.

The rearrangement links TRBV2 to TRBJ1-2; D perhaps matches TRBD1 (5 bases). Germline CDR1 and CDR2: SNHLY and FYNNEI. V lost 8 bases, J lost 3 bases, and 19 bases lay in between. The CDR3 is 15 residues long. The DNA for the CDR3 is TGTGCCAGCCGGGGTTTAAGGGGTCGAGACTATGGCTACACCTTC. It encodes CASRGLRGRDYGYTF.

This chain connects TRBV24-1 to TRBJ1-4; 7 nucleotides agree with TRBD1. V lost 9 bases to trimming and J lost 7 bases; unmatched junction nucleotides: 7. Germline V gene sequence: CDR1 KGHDR, CDR2 SFDVKD. The CDR3 runs to 13 residues. The CDR3 reads CATGDSQSEKLFF. In DNA form, the CDR3 reads TGTGCCACCGGGGACAGCCAAAGTGAAAAACTGTTTTTT.

The V call is TRBV5-1, the J call TRBJ1-2, with D possibly TRBD1 on 5 matching bases. CDR3 length: 14 amino acids. CDR1 and CDR2 (germline): SGHRS, YFSETQ. The V end was cut by 0 bases, the J end by 8 bases, with 14 bases between. The CDR3, as DNA: TGCGCCAGCAGCTTGGACGTGCCCTGGGGCGGCTACACCTTC. Protein sequence: CASSLDVPWGGYTF.

The chain links TRBV2 to TRBJ1-2; D gene uncertain. Germline V gene sequence: CDR1 SNHLY, CDR2 FYNNEI. Trimming pared 0 bases from V and 4 bases from J, leaving 9 bases between. The CDR3 spans 14 residues. CDR3 protein: CASSEAWAPYGYTF. CDR3 DNA: TGTGCCAGCAGTGAAGCGTGGGCCCCCTATGGCTACACCTTC.

This chain uses TRBV24-1 with TRBJ2-1; 12 nucleotides line up with TRBD2. After removal of 4 bases from V and 0 bases from J, the junction contained 12 bases not matched to a gene. Germline-derived CDR1 and CDR2 are KGHDR and SFDVKD. The CDR3 sequence is 20 residues long. In DNA form, the CDR3 reads TGTGCCACCAGTGACGGTGGGACTAGCGGGCCCAAGGGCTCCTACAATGAGCAGTTCTTC. The encoded protein is CATSDGGTSGPKGSYNEQFF.

Here the CDR3 DNA reads TGCGCCAGCAGCTGGAACGGACAGGAAGTCTATGGCTACACCTTC. Translating it yields CASSWNGQEVYGYTF. This sequence joins TRBV5-1 and TRBJ1-2; 7 positions agree with TRBD1. Per germline, CDR1 SGHRS and CDR2 YFSETQ. This CDR3 region has 15 residues. Unmatched junction bases numbered 9, after V lost 3 bases and J lost 4 bases. Complete variable domain (other parts from reference TRBV5-1 and TRBJ1-2): KAGVTQTPRYLIKTRGQQVTLSCSPISGHRSVSWYQQTPGQGLQFLFEYFSETQRNKGNFPGRFSGRQFSNSRSEMNVSTLELGDSALYLCASSWNGQEVYGYTFGSGTRLTVV.

The chain combines TRBV7-8 with TRBJ2-1; 12 bases match TRBD2. V lost 1 base, J lost 6 bases, and 1 base stayed unmatched. The CDR3 contains 15 residues. Germline V CDR1 and CDR2: SGHVS, FQNEAQ. CDR3 residues: CASSLGTSGINEQFF. The CDR3 bases are TGTGCCAGCAGCTTAGGGACTAGCGGGATCAATGAGCAGTTCTTC. The full variable domain, completed using reference TRBV7-8 and TRBJ2-1, is GAGVSQSPRYKVAKRGQDVALRCDPISGHVSLFWYQQALGQGPEFLTYFQNEAQLDKSGLPSDRFFAERPEGSVSTLKIQRTQQEDSAVYLCASSLGTSGINEQFFGPGTRLTVL.

This chain connects TRBV6-2 or TRBV6-3 to TRBJ1-5, with D unclear. V lost 5 bases and J 4 bases, leaving 15 bases between the germline ends. The germline V gene encodes CDR1 MNHEY and CDR2 SVGEGT. The CDR3 loop spans 15 amino acids. The CDR3 DNA is TGTGCCAGCAGTCTTAGGGTGGGAGGAAATCAGCCCCAGCATTTT. This sequence encodes CASSLRVGGNQPQHF.

The CDR3 DNA reads TGTGCCAGCAGTCGGGACGGAACCTATGGCTACACCTTC. Protein: CASSRDGTYGYTF. The chain has TRBV12-3 or TRBV12-4 and TRBJ1-2; possible D gene TRBD1, 5 bases. Trimming took off 5 bases at V and 4 bases at J, with 11 bases between the two ends. CDR3 size: 13 residues.

The chain carries TRBV2 and TRBJ1-3, with 7 bases identical to TRBD1. CDR3 length equals 14 residues. V shed 5 bases and J 4 bases; nucleotides not matched to a gene: 5. CDR1 is SNHLY and CDR2 is FYNNEI in the germline V gene. CDR3 protein: CASSYRGSGNTIYF. The CDR3, as DNA: TGTGCCAGCAGTTACAGGGGATCAGGAAACACCATATATTTT. Full variable domain (missing parts from reference TRBV2 and TRBJ1-3): EPEVTQTPSHQVTQMGQEVILRCVPISNHLYFYWYRQILGQKVEFLVSFYNNEISEKSEIFDDQFSVERPDGSNFTLKIRSTKLEDSAMYFCASSYRGSGNTIYFGEGSWLTVV.

The chain employs TRBV5-1 and TRBJ1-2; D uncertain. CDR1 and CDR2 from the germline V gene are SGHRS and YFSETQ. The CDR3 sequence is 16 residues long. Between the trimmed V and J ends, which lost 0 bases and 0 bases, there was a span of 12 bases. For the CDR3, the DNA is TGCGCCAGCAGCTTGGGAGGTTATGGGGCTAACTATGGCTACACCTTC. Translating it yields CASSLGGYGANYGYTF.

The CDR3 is CASSVGVAGDWVNEQFF. CDR3 coding DNA: TGTGCCAGCAGCGTGGGGGTAGCGGGAGATTGGGTCAATGAGCAGTTCTTC. The V and J genes are TRBV7-9 and TRBJ2-1; 9 nucleotides agree with TRBD2. Germline CDR1 and CDR2: SEHNR and FQNEAQ (reference sequence). Losses at the gene ends were 5 bases for V and 6 bases for J; bases not matched to a gene: 14. CDR3 size: 17 residues.

The chain is built from TRBV28 and TRBJ1-4, with D perhaps matching TRBD1 (5 bases). The germline CDR1 and CDR2 sequences are MDHEN and SYDVKM. This CDR3 has 15 residues. The V gene lost 5 bases and the J gene lost 6 bases, with 16 bases spanning the gap. The CDR3 region is CASSPIGTDHEKLFF. The CDR3 coding sequence is TGTGCCAGCAGTCCAATAGGGACGGATCATGAAAAACTGTTTTTT.

The J gene is TRBJ2-3, the V gene TRBV6-4; 8 bases map to TRBD2. CDR1 and CDR2 from the germline V gene are MRHNA and SNTAGT. The CDR3 extends over 17 amino acids. Germline trimming cut 0 bases from V and 3 bases from J; bases unmatched to any gene: 8. The CDR3 region is CASSDSGAGGGTDTQYF. Here the CDR3 DNA reads TGTGCCAGCAGTGACTCAGGGGCGGGAGGTGGTACAGATACGCAGTATTTT.

The gene calls are TRBV19 and TRBJ1-2, with no clear D. This CDR3 spans 14 amino acids. CDR1 LNHDA and CDR2 SQIVND come from the germline V gene (reference sequence). Trimming removed 3 bases at V and 2 bases at J, with 10 bases between. The CDR3 loop reads CASSIRQPNYGYTF. The CDR3 bases are TGTGCCAGTAGTATTAGGCAGCCCAACTATGGCTACACCTTC.

The chain uses TRBV6-5 and TRBJ1-2; D is undetermined. Between the trimmed V and J ends, which lost 0 bases and 2 bases, there was a span of 10 bases. The CDR3 contains 15 residues. Germline V gives CDR1 MNHEY, CDR2 SVGAGI. CDR3 loop: CASSYSLNQNYGYTF. The CDR3, as DNA: TGTGCCAGCAGTTACTCGCTGAACCAGAACTATGGCTACACCTTC.

The chain carries TRBV5-4 and TRBJ2-1; no clear D. This CDR3 has 14 residues. V was pared by 0 bases and J by 5 bases, with 9 bases between. Germline CDR1 and CDR2: SGHNT and YYREEE (reference sequence). CDR3 region: CASSLAGLDNEQFF. The CDR3 bases are TGTGCCAGCAGCTTGGCCGGTCTGGACAATGAGCAGTTCTTC.

The chain employs TRBV5-6 and TRBJ2-1, with D perhaps matching TRBD2 (6 bases). The germline gives CDR1 SGHDT, CDR2 YYEEEE. The V gene lost 2 bases and the J gene lost 6 bases, with 15 bases spanning the gap. The CDR3 sequence is 15 residues long. CDR3 sequence: CASSFSFGSSNEQFF. The DNA for the CDR3 is TGTGCCAGCAGCTTCTCCTTCGGGAGTAGCAATGAGCAGTTCTTC.

J is TRBJ2-7 and V is TRBV7-9; 10 bases are shared with TRBD1. V gave up 2 bases and J gave up 2 bases; unmatched junction bases: 9. The CDR3 has 17 amino acids. Germline CDR1 SEHNR, CDR2 FQNEAQ (reference sequence). The CDR3 nucleotides are TGTGCCAGCAGCTTATGGGGACAGGGGATCCAGACCTACGAGCAGTACTTC. Translated: CASSLWGQGIQTYEQYF.

The V gene is TRBV6-2 or TRBV6-3, the J gene TRBJ1-1; TRBD1 is a possible D gene (5 bases). The germline CDR1 and CDR2 sequences are MNHEY and SVGEGT. The CDR3 spans 13 residues. Trimming stripped 3 bases from V and 5 bases from J, with 10 bases between. The CDR3 loop is CASSYRGPTEAFF. The CDR3 DNA reads as TGTGCCAGCAGTTATCGGGGCCCGACTGAAGCTTTCTTT.

The chain has TRBV10-1 and TRBJ2-7, with 12 bases fitting TRBD1. The CDR3 extends over 18 amino acids. Germline values: CDR1 WNHNN, CDR2 SYGVQD (reference sequence). Trimming at V came to 8 bases and at J to 1 base, leaving 15 bases not matched to a gene. The CDR3 DNA is TGCGCCAGCGGAGGGACAGGGGGCGCTCATAAACGTTCCTACGAGCAGTACTTC. Protein sequence: CASGGTGGAHKRSYEQYF.

The rearrangement uses TRBV6-2 or TRBV6-3 and TRBJ1-4; possibly TRBD1 for D (5 bases). Germline CDR1 reads MNHEY; CDR2 reads SVGEGT. Deletions cut 5 bases from V and 5 bases from J, with 12 bases between. The CDR3 covers 14 residues. The CDR3 coding sequence is TGTGCCAGCAGTAGCCGGGGCTGGAATGAAAAACTGTTTTTT. It yields the protein CASSSRGWNEKLFF.

The chain carries TRBV29-1 and TRBJ1-2, with TRBD1 as a possible D gene (5 bases). Germline V gene lookup returns CDR1 SQVTM and CDR2 ANQGSEA. This CDR3 spans 14 amino acids. V was pared by 3 bases and J by 5 bases, with 16 bases between. The CDR3 DNA follows: TGCAGCGTTGACGAACAGGTCCTATTTTATGGCTACACCTTC. This translates into CSVDEQVLFYGYTF.